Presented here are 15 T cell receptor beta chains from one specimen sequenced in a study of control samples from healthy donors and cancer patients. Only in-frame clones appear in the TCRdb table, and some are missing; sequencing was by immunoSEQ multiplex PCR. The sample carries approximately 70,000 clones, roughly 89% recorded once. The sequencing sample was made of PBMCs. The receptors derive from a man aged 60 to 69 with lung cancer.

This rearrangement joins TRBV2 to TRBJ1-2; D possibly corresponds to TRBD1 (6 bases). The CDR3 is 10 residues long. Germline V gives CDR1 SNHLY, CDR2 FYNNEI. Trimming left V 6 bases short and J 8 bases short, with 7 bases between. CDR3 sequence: CASSRGGYTF. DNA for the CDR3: TGTGCCAGCAGCAGGGGAGGCTACACCTTC.

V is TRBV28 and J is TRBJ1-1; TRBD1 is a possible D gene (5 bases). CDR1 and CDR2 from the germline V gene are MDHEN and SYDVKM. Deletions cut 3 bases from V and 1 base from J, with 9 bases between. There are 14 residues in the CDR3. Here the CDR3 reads CASSFYGQNTEAFF. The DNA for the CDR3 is TGTGCCAGCAGTTTCTATGGACAGAACACTGAAGCTTTCTTT.

This CDR3 is CASGPGTAGNTIYF. CDR3 DNA sequence: TGTGCCAGCGGTCCCGGGACAGCGGGTAACACCATATATTTT. This rearrangement joins TRBV6-5 to TRBJ1-3; 7 bases are a match to TRBD1. From germline, CDR1 is MNHEY and CDR2 SVGAGI. The CDR3 consists of 14 residues. Trimming cost V 8 bases and J 7 bases; bases outside gene matches: 11.

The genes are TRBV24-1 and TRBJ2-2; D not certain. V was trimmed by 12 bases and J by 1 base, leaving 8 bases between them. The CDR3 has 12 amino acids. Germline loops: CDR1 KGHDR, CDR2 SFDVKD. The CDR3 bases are TGTGCCGCCTCGGGGAACACCGGGGAGCTGTTTTTT. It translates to CAASGNTGELFF.

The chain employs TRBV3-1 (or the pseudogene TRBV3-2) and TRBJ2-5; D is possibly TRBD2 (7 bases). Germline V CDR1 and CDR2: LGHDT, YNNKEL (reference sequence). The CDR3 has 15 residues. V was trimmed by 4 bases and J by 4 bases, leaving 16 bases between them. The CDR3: CASSLLEGGGETQYF. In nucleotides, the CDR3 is TGTGCCAGCAGCCTTTTAGAGGGGGGGGGAGAGACCCAGTACTTC.

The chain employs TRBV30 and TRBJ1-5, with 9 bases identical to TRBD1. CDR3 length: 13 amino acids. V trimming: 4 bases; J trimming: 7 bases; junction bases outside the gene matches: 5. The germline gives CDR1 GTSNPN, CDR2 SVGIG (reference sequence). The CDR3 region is CAWNRGLGQPQHF. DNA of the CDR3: TGTGCCTGGAACAGGGGGCTTGGGCAGCCCCAGCATTTT.

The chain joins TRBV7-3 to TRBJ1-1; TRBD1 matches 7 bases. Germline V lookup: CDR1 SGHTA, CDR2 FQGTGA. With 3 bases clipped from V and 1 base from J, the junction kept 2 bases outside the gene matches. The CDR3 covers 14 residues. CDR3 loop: CASSLGQSNTEAFF. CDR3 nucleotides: TGTGCCAGCAGCTTGGGACAGTCGAACACTGAAGCTTTCTTT.

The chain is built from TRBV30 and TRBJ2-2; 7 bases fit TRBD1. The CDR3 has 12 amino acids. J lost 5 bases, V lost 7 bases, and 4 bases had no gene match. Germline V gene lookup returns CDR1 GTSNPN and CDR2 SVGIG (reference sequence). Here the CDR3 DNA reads TGTGCCTTAGACAGGGAGACCGGGGAGCTGTTTTTT. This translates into CALDRETGELFF.

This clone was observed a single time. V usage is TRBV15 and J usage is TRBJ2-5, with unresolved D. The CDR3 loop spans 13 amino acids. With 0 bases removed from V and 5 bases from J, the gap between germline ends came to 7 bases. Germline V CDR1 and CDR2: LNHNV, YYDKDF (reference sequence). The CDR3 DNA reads TGTGCCACCAGCAGAGATAACGGTGAGACCCAGTACTTC. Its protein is CATSRDNGETQYF.

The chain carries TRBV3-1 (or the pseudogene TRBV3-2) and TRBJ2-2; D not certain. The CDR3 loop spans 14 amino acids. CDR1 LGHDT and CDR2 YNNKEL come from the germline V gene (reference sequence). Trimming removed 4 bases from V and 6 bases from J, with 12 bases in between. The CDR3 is CASSRTPGPGELFF. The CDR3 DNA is TGTGCCAGCAGCCGGACCCCCGGGCCCGGGGAGCTGTTTTTT.

The chain's CDR3 is CASSLLYNEQFF. The CDR3 bases are TGCGCCAGCAGCCTTTTGTACAATGAGCAGTTCTTC. The chain is built from TRBV5-1 and TRBJ2-1; unclear D gene. The CDR3 contains 12 residues. Trimming removed 4 bases at V and 4 bases at J, with 6 bases between. Germline assignment: CDR1 SGHRS and CDR2 YFSETQ.

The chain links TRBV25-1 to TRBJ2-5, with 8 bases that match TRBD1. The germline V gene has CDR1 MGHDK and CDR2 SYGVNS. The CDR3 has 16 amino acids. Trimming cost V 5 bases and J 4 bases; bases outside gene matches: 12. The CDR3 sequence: CASSTQGAGVGETQYF. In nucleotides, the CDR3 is TGTGCCAGCAGTACGCAGGGGGCTGGGGTCGGAGAGACCCAGTACTTC.

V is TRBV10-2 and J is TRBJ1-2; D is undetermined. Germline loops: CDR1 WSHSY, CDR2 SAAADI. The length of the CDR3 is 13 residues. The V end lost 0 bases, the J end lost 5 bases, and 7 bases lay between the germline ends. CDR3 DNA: TGCGCCAGCAGTGAGTCGAGCCTTTATGGCTACACCTTC. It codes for CASSESSLYGYTF.

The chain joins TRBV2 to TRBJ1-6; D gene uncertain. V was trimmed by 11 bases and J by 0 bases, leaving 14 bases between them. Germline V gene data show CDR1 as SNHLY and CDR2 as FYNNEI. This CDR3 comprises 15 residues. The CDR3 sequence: CASDPASSYNSPLHF. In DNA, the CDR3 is TGTGCCTCTGACCCGGCGAGCTCCTATAATTCACCCCTCCACTTT. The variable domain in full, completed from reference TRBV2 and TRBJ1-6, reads EPEVTQTPSHQVTQMGQEVILRCVPISNHLYFYWYRQILGQKVEFLVSFYNNEISEKSEIFDDQFSVERPDGSNFTLKIRSTKLEDSAMYFCASDPASSYNSPLHFGNGTRLTVT.

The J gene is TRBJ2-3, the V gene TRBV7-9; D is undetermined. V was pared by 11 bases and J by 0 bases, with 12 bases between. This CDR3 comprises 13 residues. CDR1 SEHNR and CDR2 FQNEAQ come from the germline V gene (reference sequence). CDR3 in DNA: TGTGCCCCCGCAGGTATTAGCACAGATACGCAGTATTTT. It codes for CAPAGISTDTQYF.